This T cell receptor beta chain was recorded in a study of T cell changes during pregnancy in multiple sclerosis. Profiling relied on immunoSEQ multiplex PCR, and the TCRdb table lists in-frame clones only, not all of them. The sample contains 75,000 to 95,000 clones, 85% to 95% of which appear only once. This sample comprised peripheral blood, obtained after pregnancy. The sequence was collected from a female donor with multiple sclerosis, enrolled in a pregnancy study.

DNA of the CDR3: TGCGCCAGCAGCTTGGAGGGGGCGGGCACTGAAGCTTTCTTT. It codes for CASSLEGAGTEAFF. The gene calls are TRBV5-1 and TRBJ1-1; TRBD1 matches 7 bases. V shed 0 bases, J shed 4 bases, and the junction held 3 bases outside the gene matches. The V gene's germline CDR1 is SGHRS and CDR2 YFSETQ. The CDR3 has 14 amino acids.